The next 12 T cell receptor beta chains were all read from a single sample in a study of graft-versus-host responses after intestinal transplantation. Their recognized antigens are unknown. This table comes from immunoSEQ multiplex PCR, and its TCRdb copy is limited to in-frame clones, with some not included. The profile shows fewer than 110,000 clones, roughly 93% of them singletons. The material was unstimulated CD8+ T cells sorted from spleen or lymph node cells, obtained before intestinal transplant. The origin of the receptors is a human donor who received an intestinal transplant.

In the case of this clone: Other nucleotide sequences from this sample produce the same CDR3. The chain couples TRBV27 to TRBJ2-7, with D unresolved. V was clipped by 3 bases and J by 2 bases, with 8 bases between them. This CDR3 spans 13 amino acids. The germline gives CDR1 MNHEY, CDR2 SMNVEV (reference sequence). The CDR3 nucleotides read TGTGCCAGCAGTTTTGGCGGTACCTACGAGCAGTACTTC. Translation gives CASSFGGTYEQYF.

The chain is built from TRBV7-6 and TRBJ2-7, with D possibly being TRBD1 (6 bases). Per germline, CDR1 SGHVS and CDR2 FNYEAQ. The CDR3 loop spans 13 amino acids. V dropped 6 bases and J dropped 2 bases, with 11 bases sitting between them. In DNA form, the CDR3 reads TGTGCCAGCAGTTCGGACAGTACCTACGAGCAGTACTTC. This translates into CASSSDSTYEQYF.

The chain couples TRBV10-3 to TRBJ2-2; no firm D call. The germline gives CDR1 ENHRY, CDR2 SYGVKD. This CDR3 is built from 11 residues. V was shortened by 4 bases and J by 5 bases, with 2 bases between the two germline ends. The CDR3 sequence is CAISGTGELFF. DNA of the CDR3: TGTGCCATCAGTGGTACCGGGGAGCTGTTTTTT.

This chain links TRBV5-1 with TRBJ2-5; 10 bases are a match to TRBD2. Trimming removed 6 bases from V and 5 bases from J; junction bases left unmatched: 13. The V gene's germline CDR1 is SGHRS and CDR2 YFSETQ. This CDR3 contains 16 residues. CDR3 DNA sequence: TGCGCCAGCACTCCTGAGGAGCGGGGGGGCTTGGAGACCCAGTACTTC. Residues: CASTPEERGGLETQYF.

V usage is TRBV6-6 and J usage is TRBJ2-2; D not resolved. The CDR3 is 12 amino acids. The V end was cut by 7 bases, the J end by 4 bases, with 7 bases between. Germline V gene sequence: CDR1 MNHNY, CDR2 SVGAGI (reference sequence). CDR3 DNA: TGTGCCAGCATATCGTCCACCGGGGAGCTGTTTTTT. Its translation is CASISSTGELFF.

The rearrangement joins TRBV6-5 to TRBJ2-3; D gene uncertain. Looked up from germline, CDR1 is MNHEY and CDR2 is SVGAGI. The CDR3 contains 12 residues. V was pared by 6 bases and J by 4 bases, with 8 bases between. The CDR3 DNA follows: TGTGCCAGCAGAGATGAGCCAGATACGCAGTATTTT. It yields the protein CASRDEPDTQYF.

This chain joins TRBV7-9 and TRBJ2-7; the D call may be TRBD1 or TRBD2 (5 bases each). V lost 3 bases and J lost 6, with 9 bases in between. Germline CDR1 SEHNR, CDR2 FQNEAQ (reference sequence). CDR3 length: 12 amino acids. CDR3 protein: CASSFGGAEQYF. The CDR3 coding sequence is TGTGCCAGCAGCTTTGGGGGTGCCGAGCAGTACTTC.

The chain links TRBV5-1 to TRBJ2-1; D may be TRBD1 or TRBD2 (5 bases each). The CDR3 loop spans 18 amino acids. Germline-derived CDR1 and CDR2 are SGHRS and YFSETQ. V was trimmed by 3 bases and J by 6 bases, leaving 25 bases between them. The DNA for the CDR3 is TGCGCCAGCAGCTCCAGGGTTGGGCGGTCGGGCGGGCCCAATGAGCAGTTCTTC. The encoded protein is CASSSRVGRSGGPNEQFF. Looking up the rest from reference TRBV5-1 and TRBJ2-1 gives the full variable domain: KAGVTQTPRYLIKTRGQQVTLSCSPISGHRSVSWYQQTPGQGLQFLFEYFSETQRNKGNFPGRFSGRQFSNSRSEMNVSTLELGDSALYLCASSSRVGRSGGPNEQFFGPGTRLTVL.

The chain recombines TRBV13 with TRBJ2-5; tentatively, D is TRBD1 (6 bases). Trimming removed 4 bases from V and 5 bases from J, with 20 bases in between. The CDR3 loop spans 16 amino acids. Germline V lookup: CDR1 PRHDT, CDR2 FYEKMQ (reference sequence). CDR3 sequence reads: CASSYTGMGFGETQYF. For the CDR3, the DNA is TGTGCCAGCAGCTATACAGGGATGGGGTTTGGGGAGACCCAGTACTTC.

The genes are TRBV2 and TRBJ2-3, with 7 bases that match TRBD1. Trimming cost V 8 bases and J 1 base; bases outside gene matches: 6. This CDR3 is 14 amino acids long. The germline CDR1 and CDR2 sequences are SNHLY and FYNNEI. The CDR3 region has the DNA TGTGCCAGCGAGTCTACAGGGGGCACAGATACGCAGTATTTT. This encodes CASESTGGTDTQYF.

The CDR3 DNA is TGTGCCAGCAGCCCGGAATACGGGGCCACAAACTATGGCTACACCTTC. Its protein is CASSPEYGATNYGYTF. The chain combines TRBV5-4 with TRBJ1-2; a weak D match, TRBD1 (5 bases). The CDR3 runs to 16 residues. V was clipped by 4 bases and J by 2 bases, with 18 bases between them. Germline assignment: CDR1 SGHNT and CDR2 YYREEE (reference sequence).

This CDR3 reads CSVEGALGRGVYNEQFF. In nucleotides, the CDR3 is TGCAGCGTTGAGGGGGCTTTGGGGCGGGGGGTTTACAATGAGCAGTTCTTC. The chain uses TRBV29-1 and TRBJ2-1; TRBD2 aligns across 8 bases. This CDR3 has 17 residues. V shed 3 bases and J 4 bases; nucleotides not matched to a gene: 14. The germline V gene has CDR1 SQVTM and CDR2 ANQGSEA.